The sample holds one count of the clone carrying this TCR beta chain. The antigen is not known. Time point: week 47, end of study. One vaccine dose held 300 ug of mutant IDH1 20-mer peptide and came with topical imiquimod. This sample stems from a study of a mutant IDH1 vaccine in newly diagnosed glioma. This CDR3 region has 13 residues. Trimming at V came to 4 bases and at J to 15 bases, leaving 13 bases not matched to a gene. CDR1 is SGHRS and CDR2 is YFSETQ in the germline V gene. The data were produced by immunoSEQ multiplex PCR, yet TCRdb's version contains in-frame clones alone and is incomplete. Here the sample spans 77,000 or so clones, more than 80% being singletons.

Sequencing used PBMCs, obtained from a glioma patient whose treatment included an IDH1 peptide vaccine. The rearrangement links TRBV5-1 to TRBJ2-1, with 7 bases aligning to TRBD1. The TCR originated in a middle-aged man with glioma. Here the CDR3 DNA reads TGCGCCAGCAGCCCAGAACTACGAGACAGGGTGTTCTTC. Translated, it gives CASSPELRDRVFF.